Following are 18 T cell receptor beta chains from one sample sequenced in a study of healthy donors' naive CD4 and CD8 T cells. TCR libraries were built from approximately 520 ng of total RNA by linear amplification. TCRdb passed the reads through MiXCR, listing each CDR3 protein once. The data show about 200,000 distinct CDR3 sequences, 65% to 75% seen once. The specimen sequenced was naive CD4+ and CD8+ T cells sorted from blood, pooled from several donors. The receptors come from a pool of human donors in good health; the sample pools cells from several healthy donors.

The chain is built from TRBV29-1 and TRBJ2-1; TRBD2 aligns across 9 bases. Germline V gene sequence: CDR1 SQVTM, CDR2 ANQGSEA. The CDR3 consists of 16 residues. V shed 1 base, J shed 4 bases, and the junction held 8 bases outside the gene matches. CDR3 sequence reads: CSVEGGSGSAYNEQFF. The CDR3 bases are TGCAGCGTTGAAGGGGGTAGCGGGAGTGCGTACAATGAGCAGTTCTTC.

The J gene is TRBJ2-1, the V gene TRBV19; 13 nucleotides line up with TRBD2. This CDR3 is built from 15 residues. Germline V lookup: CDR1 LNHDA, CDR2 SQIVND (reference sequence). J was trimmed by 8 bases and V by 9 bases; bases with no gene match: 10. In DNA, the CDR3 is TGTGCCAGATCGAGGACTAGCGGGAGTGCCGATGAGCAGTTCTTC. Its translation: CARSRTSGSADEQFF.

This chain joins TRBV29-1 and TRBJ1-2, with a possible D match to TRBD1 (6 bases). This CDR3 is built from 15 residues. V lost 0 bases, J lost 3 bases, and 14 bases lay in between. From germline, CDR1 is SQVTM and CDR2 ANQGSEA. The CDR3 protein is CSVEEGRTVHYGYTF. Here the CDR3 DNA reads TGCAGCGTTGAAGAAGGTCGGACAGTCCACTATGGCTACACCTTC.

The chain links TRBV6-5 to TRBJ1-5; TRBD1 agrees at 8 bases. V was clipped by 6 bases and J by 0 bases; unmatched bases: 4. This CDR3 is 15 amino acids long. Germline CDR1 is MNHEY and CDR2 is SVGAGI. CDR3 sequence reads: CASRPQGDSNQPQHF. In nucleotides, the CDR3 is TGTGCCAGCAGACCACAGGGGGATAGCAATCAGCCCCAGCATTTT.

The chain links TRBV6-5 to TRBJ2-1; tentative D call: TRBD2 (6 bases). Germline assignment: CDR1 MNHEY and CDR2 SVGAGI. The CDR3 loop spans 12 amino acids. Between the trimmed V and J ends, which lost 6 bases and 8 bases, there was a span of 11 bases. CDR3 coding DNA: TGTGCCAGCAGCCAAGCTAGCGATGAGCAGTTCTTC. Its protein is CASSQASDEQFF.

In this sample, this clonotype turned up once. V is TRBV20-1 and J is TRBJ2-7; 7 positions agree with TRBD1. V was clipped by 1 base and J by 3 bases; unmatched bases: 6. The CDR3 is 14 amino acids. Germline V gene sequence: CDR1 DFQATT, CDR2 SNEGSKA (reference sequence). The CDR3 bases are TGCAGTGCTAGAGGCTTGGACAGGAACTACGAGCAGTACTTC. As protein: CSARGLDRNYEQYF.

This sequence joins TRBV6-1 and TRBJ2-1; TRBD1 might be the D (6 bases). From germline, CDR1 is MNHNS and CDR2 SASEGT. This CDR3 comprises 14 residues. Trimming removed 6 bases from V and 5 bases from J, with 14 bases in between. The CDR3 protein is CASRGQGRHNEQFF. The CDR3 DNA reads as TGTGCCAGCAGGGGTCAGGGGCGCCACAATGAGCAGTTCTTC.

In its sample, this clonotype was seen once. The gene calls are TRBV6-1 and TRBJ2-4; 7 bases fit TRBD1. The trim removed 6 bases at V and 5 bases at J, leaving 10 bases unmatched. The CDR3 consists of 15 residues. CDR1 is MNHNS and CDR2 is SASEGT in the germline V gene. The DNA for the CDR3 is TGTGCCAGCAGCGGAGAGGGGGCAGGGGAAAACATTCAGTACTTC. Protein sequence: CASSGEGAGENIQYF.

Note on this clonotype: Compared with germline, one end of the junction differs, possibly owing to a read error. J is TRBJ2-1 and V is TRBV6-1; D unclear. Germline CDR1 MNHNS, CDR2 SASEGT. This CDR3 spans 13 amino acids. CDR3 nucleotide sequence: TGTGCCAGCATTGAACGGCTATACAATGAGCAGTTCTTC. Protein: CASIERLYNEQFF.

The count of this clonotype is one. The CDR3 nucleotides are TGTGCCAGCAGCCGGGGACTAGCGGGGACAACTAGCACAGATACGCAGTATTTT. Translating gives CASSRGLAGTTSTDTQYF. This chain links TRBV4-2 with TRBJ2-3; 13 bases line up with TRBD2. The CDR3 sequence is 18 residues long. V trimming: 4 bases; J trimming: 0 bases; junction bases outside the gene matches: 7. Germline CDR1 and CDR2: LGHNA and YNFKEQ.

The rearrangement joins TRBV29-1 to TRBJ2-5; no reliable D call. V lost 5 bases to trimming and J lost 1 base, with 8 bases between them. The V gene's germline CDR1 is SQVTM and CDR2 ANQGSEA. The CDR3 has 12 amino acids. CDR3 protein: CSVTDGQETQYF. CDR3 bases: TGCAGCGTTACAGACGGCCAAGAGACCCAGTACTTC.

V is TRBV6-6 and J is TRBJ2-2; unclear D gene. V dropped 2 bases and J dropped 4 bases, with 14 bases sitting between them. Germline assignment: CDR1 MNHNY and CDR2 SVGAGI (reference sequence). The CDR3 covers 16 residues. The CDR3 loop is CASSYKGPGSTGELFF. The CDR3 nucleotides read TGTGCCAGCAGTTACAAAGGACCAGGCAGCACCGGGGAGCTGTTTTTT.

This clonotype has just one count. The chain has TRBV24-1 and TRBJ2-5, with TRBD2 identical over 9 bases. The junction had 4 bases not matched to a gene; V was cut back by 4 bases and J by 5 bases. Germline V CDR1 and CDR2: KGHDR, SFDVKD. The CDR3 runs to 14 residues. CDR3 amino acids: CATSDPGLAETQYF. The CDR3, as DNA: TGTGCCACCAGTGACCCCGGACTAGCGGAGACCCAGTACTTC.

J is TRBJ2-1 and V is TRBV30; perhaps TRBD1 as D (6 bases). In germline, CDR1 is GTSNPN, CDR2 SVGIG (reference sequence). Trimming removed 6 bases from V and 1 base from J, with 10 bases in between. The CDR3 has 13 amino acids. Here the CDR3 reads CACSGQSYNEQFF. In DNA form, the CDR3 reads TGTGCCTGTTCTGGACAGTCCTACAATGAGCAGTTCTTC.

The V and J genes are TRBV30 and TRBJ1-3, with D uncertain. Trimming left V 0 bases short and J 4 bases short, with 7 bases between. The CDR3 is 13 residues long. The germline gives CDR1 GTSNPN, CDR2 SVGIG (reference sequence). The DNA of the CDR3 is TGTGCCTGGAGTGTGTCGTACGGAAACACCATATATTTT. Its translation is CAWSVSYGNTIYF.

The rearrangement links TRBV6-1 to TRBJ2-3; no definite D call. CDR3 size: 13 residues. Trimming shortened V by 3 bases and J by 4 bases, and 8 bases separated the two germline ends. Germline CDR1 MNHNS, CDR2 SASEGT. Here the CDR3 DNA reads TGTGCCAGCAGTGAGGCTGTCGCAGATACGCAGTATTTT. It yields the protein CASSEAVADTQYF.

The J gene is TRBJ2-5, the V gene TRBV6-5; D possibly corresponds to TRBD1 (6 bases). The germline V gene has CDR1 MNHEY and CDR2 SVGAGI. Trimming removed 7 bases from V and 7 bases from J, with 22 bases in between. The CDR3 is made up of 15 amino acids. CDR3 sequence: CASITVGTYFGTQYF. DNA of the CDR3: TGTGCCAGCATCACCGTCGGGACATATTTCGGGACCCAGTACTTC.

The genes are TRBV20-1 and TRBJ2-1; D is uncertain. The CDR3 is made up of 14 amino acids. Trimming removed 6 bases from V and 2 bases from J, with 14 bases in between. Germline assignment: CDR1 DFQATT and CDR2 SNEGSKA (reference sequence). The CDR3 bases are TGCAGTGCGCCGAGGCCTGGACCCTACAATGAGCAGTTCTTC. As protein: CSAPRPGPYNEQFF.